One and the same sample provided the 27 T cell receptor beta chains below, sequenced in a study of blood T cells in healthy people across ages. For the second PCR, which ran for roughly 7 to 11 cycles, a sample-barcoded 5' primer and a J-beta primer mix were used. TCRdb reprocessed the 5' RACE reads via MiXCR and lists one record per CDR3 protein. The repertoire holds more than 1 million distinct CDR3 sequences, with 35% to 55% as singletons. The specimen was blood. The receptor set was obtained from a woman aged 55-70 years in good health.

The gene calls are TRBV11-1 and TRBJ2-7; 16 nucleotides match TRBD2. Per the germline V gene, CDR1 is SGHAT and CDR2 is FQDESV (reference sequence). CDR3 length: 22 amino acids. Trimming took 1 base from V and 1 from J; bases not matched to a gene: 16. The chain's CDR3 is CASSLGKPTGTSGRAWSYEQYF. The CDR3 nucleotides are TGTGCCAGCAGCTTAGGGAAACCGACCGGGACTAGCGGGAGGGCCTGGTCCTACGAGCAGTACTTC.

The rearrangement uses TRBV7-3 and TRBJ2-1, with D perhaps matching TRBD2 (5 bases). The CDR3 sequence is 16 residues long. The germline V gene encodes CDR1 SGHTA and CDR2 FQGTGA. Deletions cut 2 bases from V and 5 bases from J, with 16 bases between. The CDR3 DNA sequence: TGTGCCAGCAGCTTATTGGGCGGGTTCCCTAACAATGAGCAGTTCTTC. This translates into CASSLLGGFPNNEQFF. Full variable domain (outside the CDR3, taken from reference TRBV7-3 and TRBJ2-1): GAGVSQTPSNKVTEKGKYVELRCDPISGHTALYWYRQSLGQGPEFLIYFQGTGAADDSGLPNDRFFAVRPEGSVSTLKIQRTERGDSAVYLCASSLLGGFPNNEQFFGPGTRLTVL.

The chain couples TRBV7-6 to TRBJ2-1, with TRBD2 matching 7 bases. CDR1 SGHVS and CDR2 FNYEAQ come from the germline V gene. The CDR3 is made up of 13 amino acids. The junction had 9 bases not matched to a gene; V was cut back by 8 bases and J by 8 bases. CDR3 coding DNA: TGTGCCAGCCAAGGCGGGAGTGGGGATGAGCAGTTCTTC. Its protein product is CASQGGSGDEQFF.

V and J are TRBV10-3 and TRBJ2-7; D not resolved. The J call may be in error: the DNA end matches TRBJ2-5 better. Germline V gives CDR1 ENHRY, CDR2 SYGVKD. This CDR3 is built from 12 residues. CDR3 nucleotides: TGTGCCATCAGTGAGTCGTTTGAGACCCAGTACTTC. It translates to CAISESFETQYF.

The chain combines TRBV27 with TRBJ2-1; D may be TRBD1 or TRBD2 (5 bases each). Germline lookup yields CDR1 MNHEY and CDR2 SMNVEV (reference sequence). Trimming cost V 7 bases and J 4 bases, with 14 bases left between them. The CDR3 spans 14 residues. CDR3 residues: CASTRGTDYNEQFF. Here the CDR3 DNA reads TGTGCCAGCACCAGAGGGACGGATTACAATGAGCAGTTCTTC.

This clonotype has a handful of counts. A much bigger clone sits one base away, suggesting this may be a read error. The rearrangement links TRBV3-1 to TRBJ2-5, with TRBD2 identical over 11 bases. Germline V lookup: CDR1 LGHDT, CDR2 YNNKEL (reference sequence). CDR3 size: 14 residues. The junction had 9 bases not matched to a gene; V was cut back by 4 bases and J by 11 bases. The CDR3 region is CASSRGTSGNEQYF. The CDR3 nucleotides read TGTGCCAGCAGCCGGGGGACTAGCGGAAATGAGCAGTACTTC.

About this clonotype itself: One end of the junction is discordant with germline, which a read error may explain. This chain uses TRBV9 with TRBJ1-2; 7 positions match TRBD1. The CDR3 spans 16 residues. Germline V gene sequence: CDR1 SGDLS, CDR2 YYNGEE. CDR3 loop: CASSVAGGRLDYAYTF. The CDR3 DNA is TGTGCCAGCAGCGTAGCAGGGGGACGGCTCGACTATGCCTACACCTTC.

This rearrangement joins TRBV6-2 or TRBV6-3 to TRBJ1-6, with a possible D match to TRBD1 (5 bases). The CDR3 totals 12 residues. Looked up from germline, CDR1 is MNHEY and CDR2 is SVGEGT. CDR3: CATGRGDSPLHF. The CDR3, as DNA: TGTGCTACGGGACGGGGCGATTCACCCCTCCACTTT.

The rearrangement uses TRBV2 and TRBJ1-1; 9 nucleotides align to TRBD1. V was clipped by 7 bases and J by 3 bases; unmatched bases: 3. Germline V gene data show CDR1 as SNHLY and CDR2 as FYNNEI. The CDR3 covers 13 residues. CDR3 in DNA: TGTGCCAGCAATACAGGGGGCTACACTGAAGCTTTCTTT. Encoded protein: CASNTGGYTEAFF.

The chain joins TRBV2 to TRBJ2-3, with D possibly TRBD1 on 5 matching bases. CDR3 size: 14 residues. Germline loops: CDR1 SNHLY, CDR2 FYNNEI. Trimming shortened V by 6 bases and J by 4 bases, and 14 bases separated the two germline ends. As DNA, the CDR3 is TGTGCCAGCAGGCTAGACTTAGGGGCAGATACGCAGTATTTT. Residues: CASRLDLGADTQYF.

The rearrangement joins TRBV7-9 to TRBJ2-5; D gene ambiguous. The CDR3 contains 11 residues. Trimming removed 5 bases at V and 9 bases at J, with 10 bases between. Germline-derived CDR1 and CDR2 are SEHNR and FQNEAQ (reference sequence). CDR3 protein: CASSDIKPQYF. The CDR3 region has the DNA TGTGCCAGCAGCGATATAAAACCCCAGTACTTC. The variable domain in full, with the rest retrieved from reference TRBV7-9 and TRBJ2-5, is DTGVSQNPRHKITKRGQNVTFRCDPISEHNRLYWYRQTLGQGPEFLTYFQNEAQLEKSRLLSDRFSAERPKGSFSTLEIQRTEQGDSAMYLCASSDIKPQYFGPGTRLLVL.

This chain links TRBV20-1 with TRBJ1-4, with 9 bases fitting TRBD1. J was trimmed by 3 bases and V by 6 bases; bases with no gene match: 8. The CDR3 sequence is 15 residues long. Germline V CDR1 and CDR2: DFQATT, SNEGSKA (reference sequence). CDR3 coding DNA: TGCAGTGCAAAGGAACAGGGGGCGGCTAATGAAAAACTGTTTTTT. Translated, it gives CSAKEQGAANEKLFF.

CDR3 sequence reads: CATRSYEQYF. CDR3 sequence (DNA): TGTGCCACCCGTTCCTACGAGCAGTACTTC. The chain employs TRBV6-6 and TRBJ2-5, with D uncertain. The J call may be wrong; the DNA end is better matched by TRBJ2-7. The CDR3 is 10 residues long. Germline V gives CDR1 MNHNY, CDR2 SVGAGI (reference sequence).

This clonotype was seen only a few times. The V gene is TRBV5-1, the J gene TRBJ2-3; the match to TRBD1 covers 10 bases. Unmatched junction bases numbered 8, after V lost 3 bases and J lost 4 bases. CDR1 SGHRS and CDR2 YFSETQ come from the germline V gene. This CDR3 comprises 16 residues. This chain's CDR3 is CASSSGQGLRADTQYF. As DNA, the CDR3 is TGCGCCAGCAGCTCGGGACAGGGGCTACGTGCAGATACGCAGTATTTT.

This clonotype came up a few times. CDR3 amino acids: CASSDPFKGEQFF. CDR3 sequence (DNA): TGTGCCAGCAGTGACCCGTTCAAGGGGGAGCAGTTCTTC. The rearrangement links TRBV6-4 to TRBJ2-1, with D possibly matching TRBD1 (5 bases). CDR1 and CDR2 (germline): MRHNA, SNTAGT. The CDR3 length is 13 residues. V shed 2 bases and J shed 10 bases, with 12 bases lying between them.

The rearrangement uses TRBV20-1 and TRBJ2-5, with D unresolved. CDR1 is DFQATT and CDR2 is SNEGSKA in the germline V gene (reference sequence). Trimming took 4 bases from V and 0 from J, leaving 6 bases between them. The CDR3 spans 12 residues. This chain's CDR3 is CSATSNQETQYF. As DNA, the CDR3 is TGCAGTGCTACTTCTAACCAAGAGACCCAGTACTTC.

About this clonotype: A read error is possible here, since a much larger clone lies one base away. This chain uses TRBV11-2 with TRBJ2-5; 10 bases map to TRBD2. Trimming cost V 1 base and J 4 bases; bases outside gene matches: 3. The CDR3 is made up of 15 amino acids. The V gene's germline CDR1 is SGHAT and CDR2 FQNNGV. This CDR3 is CASSLGVAGGETQYF. CDR3 in DNA: TGTGCCAGCAGCTTAGGAGTAGCGGGAGGAGAGACCCAGTACTTC. Drawing the rest from reference TRBV11-2 and TRBJ2-5, the complete variable domain is EAGVAQSPRYKIIEKRQSVAFWCNPISGHATLYWYQQILGQGPKLLIQFQNNGVVDDSQLPKDRFSAERLKGVDSTLKIQPAKLEDSAVYLCASSLGVAGGETQYFGPGTRLLVL.

On this clonotype itself: A much more abundant neighbour one base away suggests this may be a read error. The J gene is TRBJ2-5, the V gene TRBV6-1, with 7 positions matching TRBD2. The end of the DNA aligns better with TRBJ2-7, so the J call may be wrong. Germline V gene sequence: CDR1 MNHNS, CDR2 SASEGT. This CDR3 contains 14 residues. CDR3 DNA: TGTGCCGGCAGTTCCCGGGGGGAGGCCTACGAGCAGTACTTC. It yields the protein CAGSSRGEAYEQYF.

The genes are TRBV20-1 and TRBJ2-7; 7 positions match TRBD1. Germline lookup yields CDR1 DFQATT and CDR2 SNEGSKA (reference sequence). The junction had 12 bases not matched to a gene; V was cut back by 0 bases and J by 4 bases. The CDR3 consists of 16 residues. The CDR3 DNA is TGCAGTGCTAGAGATGGGGTTCAGGGGGTCTGGTACGAGCAGTACTTC. Translating gives CSARDGVQGVWYEQYF.

The V gene is TRBV6-2 or TRBV6-3, the J gene TRBJ2-7, with 10 bases matching TRBD2. Germline V gene sequence: CDR1 MNHEY, CDR2 SVGEGT. The CDR3 has 14 amino acids. V gave up 5 bases and J gave up 3 bases; unmatched junction bases: 4. The CDR3 DNA sequence: TGTGCCAGCAGTACCGGGACTAGCGACTACGAGCAGTACTTC. Protein product: CASSTGTSDYEQYF.

The chain recombines TRBV7-9 with TRBJ1-2; D gene unclear. The germline CDR1 and CDR2 sequences are SEHNR and FQNEAQ (reference sequence). This CDR3 contains 12 residues. Trimming pared 3 bases from V and 6 bases from J, leaving 8 bases between. The CDR3 sequence: CASSFDGDGYTF. The CDR3, as DNA: TGTGCCAGCAGCTTTGATGGGGATGGCTACACCTTC.

The genes are TRBV18 and TRBJ2-1; TRBD2 might be the D (5 bases). The V end was cut by 6 bases, the J end by 10 bases, with 13 bases between. The CDR3 totals 12 residues. Per the germline V gene, CDR1 is KGHSH and CDR2 is LQKENI. CDR3 amino acids: CASSSPGSEQFF. The CDR3 DNA reads as TGTGCCAGCTCCTCACCGGGGTCCGAGCAGTTCTTC.

The sample holds a few counts of this clonotype. The chain has TRBV3-1 and TRBJ2-5; 10 bases line up with TRBD1. The CDR3 sequence is 13 residues long. V was pared by 4 bases and J by 11 bases, with 7 bases of the junction left unmatched. Germline loops: CDR1 LGHDT, CDR2 YNNKEL (reference sequence). The CDR3 DNA is TGTGCCAGCAGCCCGACAGGGGGCTTTGAGCAGTACTTC. Translated: CASSPTGGFEQYF.

About this clonotype: One end of the junction does not line up with germline, which may come from a read error. V is TRBV4-1 and J is TRBJ2-4, with 7 bases fitting TRBD1. CDR1 is MGHRA, CDR2 YSYEKL, per germline. The CDR3 extends over 17 amino acids. The DNA for the CDR3 is TGCGCCAGCAGCGAAGAAGGACAGGAACTAGCCAAAAACATTCAGTACTTC. Encoded protein: CASSEEGQELAKNIQYF.

This clonotype appeared a few times. The gene calls are TRBV6-5 and TRBJ1-2; tentative D call: TRBD1 (6 bases). Germline V gene sequence: CDR1 MNHEY, CDR2 SVGAGI. Trimming removed 3 bases from V and 7 bases from J, with 15 bases in between. CDR3 size: 14 residues. Here the CDR3 reads CASSYSRLRGGYTF. The CDR3 DNA reads TGTGCCAGCAGTTATTCTAGACTCAGGGGTGGCTACACCTTC.

This clonotype is a singleton in its sample. The V and J genes are TRBV29-1 and TRBJ2-3; D possibly corresponds to TRBD2 (6 bases). V was pared by 8 bases and J by 2 bases, with 17 bases between. From germline, CDR1 is SQVTM and CDR2 ANQGSEA. The CDR3 sequence is 14 residues long. Here the CDR3 DNA reads TGCAGCATCCTCGCGGGAAGGTCCACAGATACGCAGTATTTT. Residues: CSILAGRSTDTQYF.

The chain couples TRBV3-1 to TRBJ2-4; 10 nucleotides match TRBD2. The J call could be wrong; TRBJ2-7 is a better fit for the DNA end. Germline V gene sequence: CDR1 LGHDT, CDR2 YNNKEL (reference sequence). CDR3 length equals 15 residues. The CDR3 coding sequence is TGTGCCAGCAGCCAAGGAGTAGCGGGAGGATACGAGCAGTACTTC. This translates into CASSQGVAGGYEQYF.